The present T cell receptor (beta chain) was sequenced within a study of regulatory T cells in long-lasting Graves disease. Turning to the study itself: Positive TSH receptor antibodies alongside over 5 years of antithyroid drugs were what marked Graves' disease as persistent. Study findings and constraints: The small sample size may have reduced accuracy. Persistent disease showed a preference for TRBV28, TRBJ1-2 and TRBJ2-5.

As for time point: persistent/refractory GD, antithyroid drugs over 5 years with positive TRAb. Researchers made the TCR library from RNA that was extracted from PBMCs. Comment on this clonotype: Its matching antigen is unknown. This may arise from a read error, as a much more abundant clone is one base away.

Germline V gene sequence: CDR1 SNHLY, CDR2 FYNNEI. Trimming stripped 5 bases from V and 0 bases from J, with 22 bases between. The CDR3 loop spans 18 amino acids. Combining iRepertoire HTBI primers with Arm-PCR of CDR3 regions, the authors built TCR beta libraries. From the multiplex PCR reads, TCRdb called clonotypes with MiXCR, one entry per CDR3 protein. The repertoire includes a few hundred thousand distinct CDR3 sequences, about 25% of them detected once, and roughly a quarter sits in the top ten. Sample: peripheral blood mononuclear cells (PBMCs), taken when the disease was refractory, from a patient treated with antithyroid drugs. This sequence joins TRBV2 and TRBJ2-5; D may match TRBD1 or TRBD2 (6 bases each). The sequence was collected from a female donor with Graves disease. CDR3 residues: CASSYDLGGTRYQETQYF. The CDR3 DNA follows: TGTGCCAGCAGTTATGATCTAGGGGGGACAAGGTACCAAGAGACCCAGTACTTC.